The rows below give T cell receptor beta chains drawn from one sample of a study of CD8 T cells in ankylosing spondylitis. TCRdb reprocessed the 5' RACE reads via MiXCR and lists one record per CDR3 protein. Here the sample spans about 52,000 distinct CDR3 sequences, roughly 7.4% being singletons. Material for sequencing was blood, either unsorted or a sorted T cell fraction (not recorded which). The source of these receptors is a female donor with ankylosing spondylitis or in good health (not recorded which). CDR3s include the opening cysteine and the closing phenylalanine or tryptophan. The D gene is left open where the match is weak. Not every row has a clone size; where given, it reads once, few, many or a size class.

j_gene: TRBJ2-7
abundance: many
v_gene: TRBV7-9
d_gene: TRBD1
CDR3nt: TGTGCCAGCAGCCCAGGGACAGGGGAAAGCTACGAGCAGTACTTC
CDR3aa: CASSPGTGESYEQYF

j_gene: TRBJ1-1
abundance: NA
v_gene: TRBV6-5
d_gene: NA
CDR3nt: TGTGCCAGCAGTTATTGGACAGTGAACACTGAAGCTTTCTTT
CDR3aa: CASSYWTVNTEAFF

j_gene: TRBJ1-1
abundance: NA
v_gene: TRBV5-1
d_gene: NA
CDR3nt: TGCGCCAGCAGCTTGACAGGGTTGAACACTGAAGCTTTCTTT
CDR3aa: CASSLTGLNTEAFF

j_gene: TRBJ2-1
abundance: few
v_gene: TRBV18
d_gene: TRBD1
CDR3nt: TGTGCCAGCTCAACCAGACAGGGTTCGAATGAGCAGTTCTTC
CDR3aa: CASSTRQGSNEQFF

j_gene: TRBJ2-2
abundance: many
v_gene: TRBV3-1
d_gene: NA
CDR3nt: TGTGCCAGCAGCCAACAGGGACGCGGGGAGCTGTTTTTT
CDR3aa: CASSQQGRGELFF

j_gene: TRBJ1-5
abundance: many
v_gene: TRBV10-3
d_gene: TRBD1
CDR3nt: TGTGCCATCAGTGGGGGGACAGGGGGTAATCAGCCCCAGCATTTT
CDR3aa: CAISGGTGGNQPQHF

j_gene: TRBJ1-3
abundance: NA
v_gene: TRBV5-6
d_gene: NA
CDR3nt: TGTGCCAGGGGCCGCGGGTTTTTGCGTGACACCATATATTTT
CDR3aa: CARGRGFLRDTIYF

j_gene: TRBJ1-1
abundance: many
v_gene: TRBV20-1
d_gene: TRBD1
CDR3nt: TGCAGTGCCCCTGGACGGGACAGGGCGAACACTGAAGCTTTCTTT
CDR3aa: CSAPGRDRANTEAFF

j_gene: TRBJ1-2
abundance: many
v_gene: TRBV6-4
d_gene: TRBD1
CDR3nt: TGTGCCAGCAGTGAGGGACAGGGCGGTGGCTACACCTTC
CDR3aa: CASSEGQGGGYTF

j_gene: TRBJ1-1
abundance: many
v_gene: TRBV29-1
d_gene: NA
CDR3nt: TGCAGCGTTGAAGGAGAAGCGTCAGGAGTAGGGGGCACTGAAGCTTTCTTT
CDR3aa: CSVEGEASGVGGTEAFF

j_gene: TRBJ1-1
abundance: many
v_gene: TRBV20-1
d_gene: NA
CDR3nt: TGCAGAGCCGGGGTCGGGCCTGAAGCTTTCTTT
CDR3aa: CRAGVGPEAFF

j_gene: TRBJ2-7
abundance: many
v_gene: TRBV20-1
d_gene: NA
CDR3nt: TGCAGTGCTAGGGTAGGTTTGGCCTACGAGCAGTACTTC
CDR3aa: CSARVGLAYEQYF

j_gene: TRBJ1-6
abundance: many
v_gene: TRBV5-1
d_gene: NA
CDR3nt: TGCGCCACCCGGGAGGGCCCCTATAATTCACCCCTCCACTTT
CDR3aa: CATREGPYNSPLHF

j_gene: TRBJ1-5
abundance: many
v_gene: TRBV6-2/TRBV6-3
d_gene: NA
CDR3nt: TGTGCCAGCAGGGTGCAGGGCAGTCAGCCCCAGCATTTT
CDR3aa: CASRVQGSQPQHF

j_gene: TRBJ1-1
abundance: many
v_gene: TRBV5-1
d_gene: TRBD1
CDR3nt: TGCGCCAGCAGCCGAGCTGACAGGGCCACTGAAGCTTTCTTT
CDR3aa: CASSRADRATEAFF

j_gene: TRBJ1-3
abundance: many
v_gene: TRBV20-1
d_gene: TRBD1
CDR3nt: TGCAGTGCTAGCGACCGAAGCCGGGACAGGGGAAACACCATATATTTT
CDR3aa: CSASDRSRDRGNTIYF

j_gene: TRBJ1-1
abundance: NA
v_gene: TRBV18
d_gene: TRBD1
CDR3nt: TGTGCCAGCTCACTAGACAGGGTTCGCACTGAAGCTTTCTTT
CDR3aa: CASSLDRVRTEAFF

j_gene: TRBJ2-3
abundance: many
v_gene: TRBV29-1
d_gene: TRBD2
CDR3nt: TGCAGCACCAGCGGGGGCGAAGATACGCAGTATTTT
CDR3aa: CSTSGGEDTQYF

j_gene: TRBJ2-4
abundance: many
v_gene: TRBV5-5
d_gene: NA
CDR3nt: TGTGCCAGCAGCTTGACTGGTACCCTGCTTGAGTACTTC
CDR3aa: CASSLTGTLLEYF

j_gene: TRBJ1-1
abundance: once
v_gene: TRBV7-9
d_gene: NA
CDR3nt: TGTGCCAGCAGCTTCCTACCTACTGAAGCTTTCTTT
CDR3aa: CASSFLPTEAFF

j_gene: TRBJ2-3
abundance: NA
v_gene: TRBV5-1
d_gene: NA
CDR3nt: TGCGCCAGCAGCTTGGAAGGCAGCCCTCGGGGAGATACGCAGTATTTT
CDR3aa: CASSLEGSPRGDTQYF

j_gene: TRBJ1-2
abundance: few
v_gene: TRBV5-1
d_gene: NA
CDR3nt: TGCGCCAGCAGCTTGGCTCCAGGGACGAACTATGGCTACACCTTC
CDR3aa: CASSLAPGTNYGYTF

j_gene: TRBJ1-1
abundance: NA
v_gene: TRBV18
d_gene: NA
CDR3nt: TGTGCCAGCTCACTAAACCACCTCGGCGGGGGTGGCACTGAAGCTTTCTTT
CDR3aa: CASSLNHLGGGGTEAFF

j_gene: TRBJ2-6
abundance: many
v_gene: TRBV2
d_gene: NA
CDR3nt: TGTGCCAGCAGTGCCTCTGGGGCCAACGTCCTGACTTTC
CDR3aa: CASSASGANVLTF

j_gene: TRBJ1-1
abundance: once
v_gene: TRBV5-1
d_gene: TRBD1
CDR3nt: TGCGCCAGCAGTTCTCAGGGGGGCACTGAAGCTTTCTTT
CDR3aa: CASSSQGGTEAFF

j_gene: TRBJ2-3
abundance: many
v_gene: TRBV11-2
d_gene: NA
CDR3nt: TGTGCCAGCAACCCGGGTGGGCTAAGTACGCAGTATTTT
CDR3aa: CASNPGGLSTQYF

j_gene: TRBJ1-2
abundance: many
v_gene: TRBV20-1
d_gene: NA
CDR3nt: TGCAGTGAAAAACAGGAATATGGCTACACCTTC
CDR3aa: CSEKQEYGYTF

j_gene: TRBJ1-2
abundance: many
v_gene: TRBV4-1
d_gene: TRBD1
CDR3nt: TGCGCCAGCAGCCAAGGTCGAGGATCCCGGGACAGGGTCATGGGTGGCTACACCTTC
CDR3aa: CASSQGRGSRDRVMGGYTF

j_gene: TRBJ1-1
abundance: many
v_gene: TRBV20-1
d_gene: TRBD1
CDR3nt: TGCAGTGCTCGGGACAGCGGGACTGAAGCTTTCTTT
CDR3aa: CSARDSGTEAFF

j_gene: TRBJ1-1
abundance: many
v_gene: TRBV6-5
d_gene: TRBD1
CDR3nt: TGTGCCAGCAGTTACCGGACAGGGGTGGGGGCCACCGCTGAAGCTTTCTTT
CDR3aa: CASSYRTGVGATAEAFF

j_gene: TRBJ1-2
abundance: NA
v_gene: TRBV7-2
d_gene: NA
CDR3nt: TGTGCCAGCAGCTTAGTAGGGGCTCAGTCTAACTATGGCTACACCTTC
CDR3aa: CASSLVGAQSNYGYTF

j_gene: TRBJ2-3
abundance: many
v_gene: TRBV6-5
d_gene: NA
CDR3nt: TGTGCCAGCAGTTACGTTGGGGCGACCACAGATACGCAGTATTTT
CDR3aa: CASSYVGATTDTQYF

j_gene: TRBJ2-5
abundance: many
v_gene: TRBV10-2
d_gene: NA
CDR3nt: TGCGCCAGTCGCCACCAAGAGACCCAGTACTTC
CDR3aa: CASRHQETQYF

j_gene: TRBJ1-5
abundance: many
v_gene: TRBV5-8
d_gene: NA
CDR3nt: TGTGCCAGCAGCCGATACAGGGACGGACAGCCCCAGCATTTT
CDR3aa: CASSRYRDGQPQHF

j_gene: TRBJ2-6
abundance: many
v_gene: TRBV29-1
d_gene: NA
CDR3nt: TGCAGCGTTGAGGACAGTGGGTGGAGCTCTGGGGCCAACGTCCTGACTTTC
CDR3aa: CSVEDSGWSSGANVLTF

j_gene: TRBJ1-2
abundance: many
v_gene: TRBV5-1
d_gene: NA
CDR3nt: TGCGCCAGCAGCGCGACAAGGGATGGCTACACCTTC
CDR3aa: CASSATRDGYTF

j_gene: TRBJ1-2
abundance: many
v_gene: TRBV19
d_gene: NA
CDR3nt: TGTGCCAGTAGTATTTTGGGATTTAGGAATGATGACGGTGGCTACACCTTC
CDR3aa: CASSILGFRNDDGGYTF

j_gene: TRBJ1-1
abundance: many
v_gene: TRBV29-1
d_gene: NA
CDR3nt: TGCAGCGTTGAAGATCAAGGGTCGGGCACTGAAGCTTTCTTT
CDR3aa: CSVEDQGSGTEAFF

j_gene: TRBJ1-1
abundance: many
v_gene: TRBV12-3/TRBV12-4
d_gene: NA
CDR3nt: TGTGCCAGCAGTTTATGGGGGGGACCGAGCGGGGGTGAAGCTTTCTTT
CDR3aa: CASSLWGGPSGGEAFF

j_gene: TRBJ1-1
abundance: many
v_gene: TRBV6-1
d_gene: NA
CDR3nt: TGTGCCAGCAGTGAAGCGCTCTCAGGGAGAACTGAAGCTTTCTTT
CDR3aa: CASSEALSGRTEAFF

j_gene: TRBJ2-1
abundance: many
v_gene: TRBV27
d_gene: NA
CDR3nt: TGTGCCAGCAGTTTTTTAGGGGTGTACAATGAGCAGTTCTTC
CDR3aa: CASSFLGVYNEQFF

j_gene: TRBJ2-6
abundance: many
v_gene: TRBV10-3
d_gene: TRBD2
CDR3nt: TGTGCCATCAGTTCAACTAGCGGACTCAACTCTGGGGCCAACGTCCTGACTTTC
CDR3aa: CAISSTSGLNSGANVLTF

j_gene: TRBJ2-2
abundance: many
v_gene: TRBV7-4
d_gene: NA
CDR3nt: TGTGCCAGCAGCTTCCCTCGGGGGGAGCTGTTTTTT
CDR3aa: CASSFPRGELFF

j_gene: TRBJ2-2
abundance: many
v_gene: TRBV7-9
d_gene: NA
CDR3nt: TGTGCCAGCAGCTTACAACGCGGCACCGGGGAGCTGTTTTTT
CDR3aa: CASSLQRGTGELFF

j_gene: TRBJ1-2
abundance: many
v_gene: TRBV9
d_gene: NA
CDR3nt: TGTGCCAGCAGCGTAGTATCAGTCCCTTATGGCTACACCTTC
CDR3aa: CASSVVSVPYGYTF

j_gene: TRBJ2-7
abundance: many
v_gene: TRBV12-3/TRBV12-4
d_gene: TRBD2
CDR3nt: TGTGCCAGCAGCCGGGGGAGGGTCTACGAGCAGTACTTC
CDR3aa: CASSRGRVYEQYF

j_gene: TRBJ1-4
abundance: many
v_gene: TRBV4-1
d_gene: NA
CDR3nt: TGCGCCAGCAGCCCCCTAATGGGGCCGGGGGAAAAACTGTTTTTT
CDR3aa: CASSPLMGPGEKLFF

j_gene: TRBJ1-3
abundance: many
v_gene: TRBV5-1
d_gene: TRBD1
CDR3nt: TGCGCCAGCAGCTTAGCCGGGACAGAAAGAGTCGCCAGCTCTGGAAACACCATATATTTT
CDR3aa: CASSLAGTERVASSGNTIYF

j_gene: TRBJ2-3
abundance: many
v_gene: TRBV20-1
d_gene: NA
CDR3nt: TGCAGTGCTAGAGATTTACGTAAACCAGATACGCAGTATTTT
CDR3aa: CSARDLRKPDTQYF

j_gene: TRBJ1-4
abundance: many
v_gene: TRBV20-1
d_gene: NA
CDR3nt: TGCAGTGCTAGTCATCTTACCAGTGCAACTAATGAAAAACTGTTTTTT
CDR3aa: CSASHLTSATNEKLFF

j_gene: TRBJ1-3
abundance: many
v_gene: TRBV10-3
d_gene: NA
CDR3nt: TGTGCCATCGGAAGCTCTGGAAACACCATATATTTT
CDR3aa: CAIGSSGNTIYF

j_gene: TRBJ1-2
abundance: many
v_gene: TRBV29-1
d_gene: TRBD1
CDR3nt: TGCAGCACCGGGACAGGGGGTATCTATGGCTACACCTTC
CDR3aa: CSTGTGGIYGYTF

j_gene: TRBJ2-1
abundance: many
v_gene: TRBV20-1
d_gene: NA
CDR3nt: TGCAGTGCTAGGCCTACCCTAGCGCTCTACAATGAGCAGTTCTTC
CDR3aa: CSARPTLALYNEQFF

j_gene: TRBJ2-3
abundance: many
v_gene: TRBV5-1
d_gene: TRBD2
CDR3nt: TGCGCCAGCAGCTCCATTAGCGGGACCATCACAGATACGCAGTATTTT
CDR3aa: CASSSISGTITDTQYF

j_gene: TRBJ2-1
abundance: many
v_gene: TRBV6-6
d_gene: TRBD1
CDR3nt: TGTGCCAGCAGTCCCGGACAGGGGGATGGCAATGAGCAGTTCTTC
CDR3aa: CASSPGQGDGNEQFF

j_gene: TRBJ2-5
abundance: many
v_gene: TRBV20-1
d_gene: NA
CDR3nt: TGCTGTGCTTCGTTCGTCGCGGGGGCGTCACAAGAGACCCAGTACTTC
CDR3aa: CCASFVAGASQETQYF

j_gene: TRBJ2-4
abundance: many
v_gene: TRBV3-1
d_gene: NA
CDR3nt: TGTGCCAGCAAAGGGCCGTTAAACATTCAGTACTTC
CDR3aa: CASKGPLNIQYF

j_gene: TRBJ1-1
abundance: many
v_gene: TRBV3-1
d_gene: NA
CDR3nt: TGTGCCAGCAGCCAAGGCGGGGGGGCCGGAGGGAACACTGAAGCTTTCTTT
CDR3aa: CASSQGGGAGGNTEAFF

j_gene: TRBJ2-3
abundance: once
v_gene: TRBV20-1
d_gene: TRBD2
CDR3nt: TGCTGGGCCCGAAACCAGGGGACTAGCGGGGGGCTTAGCACAGATACGCAGTATTTT
CDR3aa: CWARNQGTSGGLSTDTQYF